The source of this T cell receptor (beta chain) is a study of identifying expanded T cells in peripheral blood (dated by TCRdb to the late 2010s). Background for the entire study: Technical replicates were generated by sequencing separate aliquots of the same genomic DNA pool, and four replicates were compared pairwise. What the research found in general, with its limitations: It was expected by the authors that biological variance in healthy repertoires might increase further over much longer intervals, such as months to years. About 1.2 differentially abundant clones were flagged by the binomial model between technical replicates, whereas about 16 and 20 were flagged over approximately two weeks and four weeks, respectively. Variance in clone template counts between approximately 2-week samples significantly increased with total template count across all healthy donors. Across all healthy-donor time intervals, the beta-binomial model significantly lowered both the number of clones called differentially abundant and the false-positive rate.

Comments on this clone: Its antigen is unknown. Base qualities are missing; no much larger clone stands one base away.

During the collection period, no immune events, such as infections, were documented for the healthy donors. Time-dependent variance in a beta-binomial model of T-cell clone differential abundance was calibrated using healthy-donor blood repertoires as a training cohort. The training cohort comprised approximately 10 healthy donors, 3 female and 7 male. On average the donors were approximately 42 years old, and their ages spanned roughly 29 to 70 years. Whole blood from each healthy donor was obtained from a commercial supplier and was collected at three time points around 15 days apart. For immunosequencing, genomic DNA was extracted from whole blood that had not been sorted. TCRbeta CDR3 regions were profiled by bias-controlled multiplex PCR amplification of genomic DNA with the immunoSEQ Assay. The authors' pipeline ran thus. To quantify the absolute abundance of each unique TCRbeta CDR3 region, the sequences were collapsed and filtered. Differential abundance was tested with a binomial (Fisher-equivalent) model and with a beta-binomial model adding time-dependent variance fitted from healthy donors. Clones with fewer than 5 combined templates were removed, and differential abundance was called for clones with a Benjamini-Hochberg FDR below 0.01. In the beta-binomial model, variance was expressed as a function of the total template count across the two samples, in the form v = (b*log(k)+a)^2. TCRdb stores this immuneACCESS table with in-frame sequences only. Part of the clones is absent; in the studies checked, under half of the shortfall reflects unresolved V genes, and no reason is known for the rest. The DNA gave D and trimming, while V, J and clone size come from that table. The sample data list tens of thousands of clones, and approximately 85% of these were observed just once. The biggest ten clones account for under 6.5% of the sample.

This clonotype was obtained from a person aged 18 to 75 in good health. The sequenced sample consisted of blood.

The CDR3 corresponds to CASSPTTGKLFF. In nucleotide form, the sequence is TGTGCCAGTAGTCCCACGACAGGAAAACTGTTTTTT. The V and J genes are TRBV19 and TRBJ1-4; the best D guess is TRBD1, with 6 bases matching. Including cysteine and phenylalanine, the CDR3 has 12 amino acids. The kept DNA is CDR3 alone, 36 bases in frame from the first base. Trimming at the junction amounts to 5 bases on V and 10 bases on J, and the germline ends lie 11 bases apart. CDR1 and CDR2, looked up from the germline V gene (reference sequence), are LNHDA and SQIVND.